This T cell receptor beta chain was sequenced for a study of cytomegalovirus exposure and HLA in healthy donors. Researchers ran the PCR with 60 Vbeta and 13 Jbeta primers. Repertoires were generated with immunoSEQ multiplex PCR, while TCRdb's copy carries only in-frame clones and drops some. This sample has roughly 150,000 clones, with around two thirds found just once. CDR1 and CDR2 (germline): SGHDT, YYEEEE. J was trimmed by 3 bases and V by 2 bases; bases with no gene match: 5. The CDR3 is 15 residues long. The sequence was collected from a woman aged 60-75 years in good health and CMV-seropositive. The sample taken for sequencing was PBMCs. V gene TRBV5-6 combines with J gene TRBJ1-3; 7 bases agree with TRBD1. The CDR3 DNA sequence: TGTGCCAGCAGCTTTACAGGGGTCTATGGAAACACCATATATTTT. Its protein is CASSFTGVYGNTIYF. Complete variable domain (other parts from reference TRBV5-6 and TRBJ1-3): DAGVTQSPTHLIKTRGQQVTLRCSPKSGHDTVSWYQQALGQGPQFIFQYYEEEERQRGNFPDRFSGHQFPNYSSELNVNALLLGDSALYLCASSFTGVYGNTIYFGEGSWLTVV.